The 15 T cell receptor beta chains listed next were all sequenced from one sample in a study of blood T cells in healthy people across ages. Primers used in a second PCR of about 7 to 12 cycles were a sample-barcoded 5' primer and a J-beta primer mix. TCRdb recomputed calls from the 5' RACE reads with MiXCR, one row per CDR3 protein. Among more than 700,000 distinct CDR3 sequences listed, about 48% were seen once. Sequenced input: blood. Receptors originate from a man older than 75 in good health.

This chain uses TRBV14 with TRBJ2-7; TRBD2 matches at 7 bases. CDR1 and CDR2 (germline): SGHDN, FVKESK. The CDR3 sequence is 15 residues long. The V gene end was trimmed by 4 bases and the J gene end by 2 bases; junction bases not matched to a gene: 8. CDR3 region: CASSRTPTSPYEQYF. The CDR3 region has the DNA TGTGCCAGCAGCCGGACGCCGACTAGCCCCTACGAGCAGTACTTC. Full variable domain (missing parts from reference TRBV14 and TRBJ2-7): EAGVTQFPSHSVIEKGQTVTLRCDPISGHDNLYWYRRVMGKEIKFLLHFVKESKQDESGMPNNRFLAERTGGTYSTLKVQPAELEDSGVYFCASSRTPTSPYEQYFGPGTRLTVT.

Only a few counts were recorded for this clonotype. The chain uses TRBV9 and TRBJ2-7, with D unclear. Trimming cost V 4 bases and J 4 bases, with 15 bases left between them. The CDR3 is 14 residues long. Germline CDR1 reads SGDLS; CDR2 reads YYNGEE. The CDR3 DNA reads as TGTGCCAGCAGCCCGGAATGGGGTTCATACGAGCAGTACTTC. It yields the protein CASSPEWGSYEQYF.

The V and J genes are TRBV6-5 and TRBJ1-5; 8 bases align to TRBD1. Germline-derived CDR1 and CDR2 are MNHEY and SVGAGI. The CDR3 totals 16 residues. J was trimmed by 4 bases and V by 4 bases; bases with no gene match: 9. CDR3 sequence: CASSSRTGRRNQPQHF. CDR3 DNA: TGTGCCAGCAGTTCACGGACAGGGAGGAGAAATCAGCCCCAGCATTTT.

The CDR3 region is CASSLGGYGPGQFF. The CDR3 nucleotides read TGTGCCAGCAGCTTAGGCGGCTATGGTCCGGGGCAGTTCTTC. This sequence joins TRBV7-2 and TRBJ2-1; no clear D gene. The germline gives CDR1 SGHTA, CDR2 FQGNSA. The CDR3 contains 14 residues. V was trimmed by 1 base and J by 12 bases, leaving 16 bases between them.

With respect to this clonotype: An end of the junction differs from the germline gene, which may be a read error. The rearrangement joins TRBV3-1 to TRBJ1-5; D is unclear. The CDR3 consists of 14 residues. Germline-derived CDR1 and CDR2 are LGHDT and YNNKEL (reference sequence). Written as DNA, the CDR3 is TGTGCCAGCAGTCAAGGAAGGATCAGTCAGCCCCAGCATTTT. Translation: CASSQGRISQPQHF.

This rearrangement joins TRBV27 to TRBJ2-5; TRBD2 matches at 16 bases. Trimming took 10 bases from V and 1 from J; bases not matched to a gene: 3. The CDR3 has 15 amino acids. Germline CDR1 MNHEY, CDR2 SMNVEV (reference sequence). CDR3 residues: CATGTSGRAQETQYF. The DNA of the CDR3 is TGTGCCACCGGGACTAGCGGGAGGGCCCAAGAGACCCAGTACTTC.

This clonotype was seen a single time. One end of the junction is discordant with germline, which a read error may explain. The chain combines TRBV28 with TRBJ2-1; D is uncertain. This CDR3 is 11 amino acids long. CDR1 MDHEN and CDR2 SYDVKM come from the germline V gene. The CDR3 is CASGFYNEQFF. For the CDR3, the DNA is TGTGCCAGCGGTTTCTACAATGAGCAGTTCTTC.

This clonotype was counted a few times. The chain recombines TRBV11-2 with TRBJ2-5; D unresolved. The CDR3 has 13 amino acids. CDR1 and CDR2 from the germline V gene are SGHAT and FQNNGV. Deletions cut 4 bases from V and 4 bases from J, with 10 bases between. The CDR3 DNA sequence: TGTGCCAGCAGCTCGTCGTTCCGAGAGACCCAGTACTTC. It yields the protein CASSSSFRETQYF.

This chain uses TRBV7-9 with TRBJ1-1, with 9 bases identical to TRBD1. CDR1 and CDR2 (germline): SEHNR, FQNEAQ (reference sequence). J lost 4 bases, V lost 5 bases, and 8 bases had no gene match. This CDR3 region has 15 residues. The CDR3 reads CASSPTGGWGTEAFF. CDR3 coding DNA: TGTGCCAGCAGCCCGACAGGGGGTTGGGGCACTGAAGCTTTCTTT.

This clonotype came up a few times. The J gene is TRBJ2-1, the V gene TRBV4-2, with 8 bases matching TRBD2. Per germline, CDR1 LGHNA and CDR2 YNFKEQ. The CDR3 is 15 residues long. J gave up 8 bases and V 1 base, and 7 bases lay outside the gene matches. CDR3 sequence reads: CASSQAQREKDEQFF. DNA for the CDR3: TGTGCCAGCAGCCAAGCCCAGCGGGAGAAGGATGAGCAGTTCTTC.

For the CDR3, the DNA is TGTGCCAGCAGAGGACAGGGGGCAGGTCAGCCCCAGCATTTT. Translating gives CASRGQGAGQPQHF. J is TRBJ1-5 and V is TRBV25-1; 11 nucleotides match TRBD1. The CDR3 totals 14 residues. V lost 6 bases, J lost 6 bases, and 4 bases stayed unmatched. Germline V lookup: CDR1 MGHDK, CDR2 SYGVNS.

This chain joins TRBV2 and TRBJ1-1; D gene ambiguous. The V and J ends lost 4 bases and 6 bases respectively, with 15 bases between them. Germline V gives CDR1 SNHLY, CDR2 FYNNEI. The CDR3 sequence is 14 residues long. The CDR3 DNA reads TGTGCCAGCAGTGTGTACCCTGGGAGTGCTGAAGCTTTCTTT. The encoded protein is CASSVYPGSAEAFF.

The chain links TRBV10-3 to TRBJ2-3, with D perhaps being TRBD1 or TRBD2 (5 bases each). V gave up 2 bases and J gave up 6 bases, with 18 bases separating them. Germline CDR1 and CDR2: ENHRY and SYGVKD. The CDR3 loop spans 16 amino acids. In nucleotides, the CDR3 is TGTGCCATCAGTGAGGCCCTGCAGGGCTGGAGGGATACGCAGTATTTT. The encoded protein is CAISEALQGWRDTQYF.

This chain joins TRBV5-1 and TRBJ2-3, with 8 bases that match TRBD2. CDR3 length: 16 amino acids. V was pared by 4 bases and J by 4 bases, with 11 bases of the junction left unmatched. CDR1 and CDR2 from the germline V gene are SGHRS and YFSETQ. This CDR3 is CASSEGRLAFADTQYF. In DNA, the CDR3 is TGCGCCAGCAGCGAGGGGAGACTAGCGTTCGCAGATACGCAGTATTTT. The variable domain in full, completed from reference TRBV5-1 and TRBJ2-3, reads KAGVTQTPRYLIKTRGQQVTLSCSPISGHRSVSWYQQTPGQGLQFLFEYFSETQRNKGNFPGRFSGRQFSNSRSEMNVSTLELGDSALYLCASSEGRLAFADTQYFGPGTRLTVL.

The chain uses TRBV5-6 and TRBJ1-2; 7 bases match TRBD1. CDR1 SGHDT and CDR2 YYEEEE come from the germline V gene. The CDR3 spans 13 residues. The J segment lost 8 bases and the V segment lost 4 bases, leaving 8 bases of the junction unmatched. The CDR3 region is CASSTDREWGYTF. The CDR3 nucleotides are TGTGCCAGCAGCACCGACAGGGAATGGGGCTACACCTTC.